This TCR beta chain emerged from a study of cytotoxic CD8 clonotypes in ibrutinib-treated CLL (dated by TCRdb to about 2021). Describing the broader study: The cohort included around 15 treatment-naive and ten to twelve relapsed/refractory patients; 17 were IGHV unmutated. Every remission and progressive disease sample was obtained while ibrutinib was still being received by the patients. Longitudinal samples were obtainable from about 30% of the roughly 90 participants in the trial. Samples at response were collected after a median of about twelve months of treatment, with a range of 6 to 36 months. An average of 255,043 productive templates and 94,082 productive rearrangements was obtained per sample. Partial responses were observed in approximately 24 patients and complete responses in 2; after a median follow-up of 68 months, remission was maintained in approximately 14 patients and progression was observed in 12. Cryopreserved peripheral blood mononuclear cells were collected before treatment, at response, and at either disease progression or sustained remission.

On a MiSeq, deep resolution sequencing aimed for a depth between 1 in 1 million and 1 in 200,000 T cells, with each clonotype covered 10x on average. TCR beta libraries were generated with the immunoSEQ hsTCRB Kit. For the original study's pipeline: The data were analyzed with ImmunoSEQ Analyzer and ImmunoSEQ Data Assistant, and V, D and J gene assignments followed IMGT definitions. Clonality was computed as one minus normalized Shannon entropy of productive rearrangement frequencies, ranging from 0 to 1. Only overrepresented clonotypes making up at least 0.05% of each patient's repertoire were included in the public clonotype analysis. More than ten age-matched healthy donor repertoires from immuneACCESS were used as controls for clonality. TCRdb stores this immuneACCESS table with in-frame sequences only. Part of the clones is absent; in the studies checked, under half of the shortfall reflects unresolved V genes, and no reason is known for the rest. Clone size and V and J calls were adopted from that table, with D and trimming inferred from the DNA. Present in this sample are around 60,000 clones, roughly 59% of which were seen just once. The top ten hold roughly 14% of the sample.

In the case of this clone: It lacks a known antigen. Base-call qualities are not available, and no considerably larger clone is one nucleotide away.

According to the study, the label for this sample's time point signals: 12 months on ibrutinib. For TCR beta library preparation, approximately 2 micrograms of genomic DNA were isolated from cryopreserved PBMCs. Longitudinal blood samples from CLL patients receiving ibrutinib monotherapy were subjected to high-throughput TCR beta sequencing. The patients took part in an open-label, single-center phase 2 trial of ibrutinib monotherapy. The CDR3 covers 16 residues, taking in both the cysteine and the phenylalanine. The read is trimmed to its CDR3 DNA, 48 bases read in frame from base 1. The junction shows trimming of 0 bases on V and 1 base on J, plus 10 bases between the germline ends. Results and caveats for the whole study, not just this receptor: Sustained-remission and progressing patients did not have matched sampling times, and lymph node repertoires were not examined. Public clonotypes were rare and either contracted or stayed stable during treatment, and the rise in clonality at ibrutinib response reflected the expansion of private clonotypes. At ibrutinib response clonality went up, during sustained remission it held steady, and at progression it dropped back toward baseline. At baseline, clonality was higher than in age-matched healthy donors and showed a strong correlation with circulating CD8+ T-cell counts.

The chain employs TRBV23-1 and TRBJ2-1, with no D gene named confidently. TRBV23-1 is designated an ORF whose function remains uncertain. The sequenced sample was PBMCs, obtained after 12 months of ibrutinib treatment. The sequence derives from a human donor with chronic lymphocytic leukemia. The CDR3 has the sequence CASSQSRASSYNEQFF. The bases read TGCGCCAGCAGTCAATCACGGGCTAGTTCCTACAATGAGCAGTTCTTC.